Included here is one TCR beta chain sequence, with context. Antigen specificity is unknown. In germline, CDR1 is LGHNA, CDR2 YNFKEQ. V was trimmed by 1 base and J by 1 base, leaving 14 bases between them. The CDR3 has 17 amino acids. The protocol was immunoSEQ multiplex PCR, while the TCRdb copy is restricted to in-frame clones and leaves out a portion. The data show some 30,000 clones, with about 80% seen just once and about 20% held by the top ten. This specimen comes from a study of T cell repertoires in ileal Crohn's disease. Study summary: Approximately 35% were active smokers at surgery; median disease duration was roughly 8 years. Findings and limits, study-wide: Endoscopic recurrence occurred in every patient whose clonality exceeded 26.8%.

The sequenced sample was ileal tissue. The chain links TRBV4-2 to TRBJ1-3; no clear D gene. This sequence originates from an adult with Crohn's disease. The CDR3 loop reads CASSQGRSLDSGNTIYF. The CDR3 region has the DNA TGTGCCAGCAGCCAAGGTCGGAGTCTTGATTCTGGAAACACCATATATTTT.